This paragraph covers one T cell receptor beta chain sequence. Antigen unknown. This sample was included in a study of cytomegalovirus exposure and HLA in healthy donors. Findings and limits, study-wide: Upon later analysis, TCR association rates were observed to vary by HLA locus, being highest for DRB1 and lowest for HLA-C.

The study ran its PCR with 60 Vbeta and 13 Jbeta primers. Using immunoSEQ multiplex PCR, the repertoire was profiled, and TCRdb retains in-frame clones only, with some absent. The sample lists more than 95,000 clones, around 73% occurring once. CDR1 and CDR2 from the germline V gene are SGHAT and FQNNGV. V was pared by 1 base and J by 6 bases, with 10 bases of the junction left unmatched. The CDR3 spans 17 residues. The receptor was derived from a man aged 25 to 40 in good health and CMV-seropositive. The specimen sequenced was PBMCs. The rearrangement uses TRBV11-2 and TRBJ2-2, with TRBD2 matching 8 bases. CDR3 loop: CASSLGAWGGRPGELFF. The CDR3, as DNA: TGTGCCAGCAGCTTAGGGGCCTGGGGCGGGAGGCCCGGGGAGCTGTTTTTT.